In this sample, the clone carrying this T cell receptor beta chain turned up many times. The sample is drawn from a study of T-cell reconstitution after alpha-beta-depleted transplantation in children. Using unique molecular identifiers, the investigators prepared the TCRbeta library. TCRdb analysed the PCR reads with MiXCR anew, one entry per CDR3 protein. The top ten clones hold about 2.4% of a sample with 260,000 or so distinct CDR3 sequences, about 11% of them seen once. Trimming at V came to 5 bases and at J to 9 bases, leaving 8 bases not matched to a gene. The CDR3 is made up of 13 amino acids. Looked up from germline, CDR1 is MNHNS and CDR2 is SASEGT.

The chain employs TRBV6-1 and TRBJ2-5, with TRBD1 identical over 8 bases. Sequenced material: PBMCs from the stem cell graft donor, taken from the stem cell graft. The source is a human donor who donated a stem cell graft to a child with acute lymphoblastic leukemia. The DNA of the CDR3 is TGTGCCAGCAGTCTTCCGGGACAGGAGTCCCAGTACTTC. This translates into CASSLPGQESQYF.